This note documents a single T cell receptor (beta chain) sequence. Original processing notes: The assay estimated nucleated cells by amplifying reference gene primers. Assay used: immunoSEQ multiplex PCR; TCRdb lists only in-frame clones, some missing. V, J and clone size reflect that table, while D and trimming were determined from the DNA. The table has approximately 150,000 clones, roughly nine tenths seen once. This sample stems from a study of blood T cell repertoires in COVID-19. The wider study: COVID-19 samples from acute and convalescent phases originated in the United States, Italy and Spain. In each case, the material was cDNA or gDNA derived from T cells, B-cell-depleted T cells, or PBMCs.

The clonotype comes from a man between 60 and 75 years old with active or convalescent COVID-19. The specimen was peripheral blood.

As DNA, the CDR3 is TGCGCCAGCAGCTTGGAGACCGGGACAAATGTGAACACTGAAGCTTTCTTT. Translated, it gives CASSLETGTNVNTEAFF. The V and J genes are TRBV5-1 and TRBJ1-1, with D possibly being TRBD1 (6 bases). V was trimmed by 0 bases and J by 0 bases, leaving 15 bases between them. In germline, CDR1 is SGHRS, CDR2 YFSETQ. The CDR3 covers 17 residues.